These T cell receptor beta chains were read from a single sample in a study of CD8 T cells in ankylosing spondylitis. TCRdb re-called the 5' RACE reads with MiXCR, one entry per CDR3 protein. Of around 330,000 distinct CDR3 sequences in the sample, around a tenth were seen once. Sequencing was performed on blood, either unsorted or a sorted T cell fraction (not recorded which). These receptor sequences come from a female donor with ankylosing spondylitis or in good health (not recorded which). The CDR3 runs from the conserved cysteine through the conserved F or W.

length	V	J	CDR3
16	TRBV18	TRBJ2-1	CASSTRGTSGGNEQFF
14	TRBV20-1	TRBJ2-1	CSAPRQSTYNEQFF
13	TRBV28	TRBJ2-7	CASRGTGVTEQYF
14	TRBV6-2/TRBV6-3	TRBJ2-1	CASSYSVQGNEQFF
15	TRBV4-2	TRBJ2-5	CASSQERQYQETQYF
16	TRBV12-3/TRBV12-4	TRBJ2-2	CASSLEGLGNTGELFF
12	TRBV20-1	TRBJ1-2	CSAFGNPAGYTF
14	TRBV7-2	TRBJ2-4	CASSLYAGRNIQYF
13	TRBV5-6	TRBJ2-3	CASSARTTDTQYF
15	TRBV18	TRBJ1-6	CASSPGAPTASPLHF
15	TRBV5-5	TRBJ2-3	CASSKDGPGTDTQYF
16	TRBV10-3	TRBJ2-5	CAISESVGLAEETQYF
15	TRBV5-1	TRBJ2-5	CASSSLSGDRETQYF
13	TRBV20-1	TRBJ2-7	CSARDGVSYEQYF
14	TRBV28	TRBJ2-7	CASRTSGPIYEQYF
12	TRBV3-1	TRBJ2-1	CASSQRYNEQFF
11	TRBV29-1	TRBJ2-1	CSARAGGEQFF
15	TRBV20-1	TRBJ2-1	CSAPGLAGGNNEQFF
12	TRBV11-2	TRBJ2-2	CAIKKITGELLF
16	TRBV6-1	TRBJ1-6	CASRPITGGNNSPLHF
11	TRBV29-1	TRBJ2-5	CAGAYQETQYF
14	TRBV5-6	TRBJ1-2	CASSFRPPGRSYTF
14	TRBV29-1	TRBJ2-2	CSVSDRVGGGELFF
14	TRBV5-1	TRBJ1-2	CASSSGQGEKGYTF
14	TRBV12-3/TRBV12-4	TRBJ1-2	CASSPPGAFRGYTF
15	TRBV5-1	TRBJ1-2	CASSLAGGVTYGYTF
11	TRBV20-1	TRBJ2-5	CSAKVRETQYF
16	TRBV20-1	TRBJ2-1	CSAAPPRDRGIHEQFF
15	TRBV5-1	TRBJ2-1	CASSLDRGFYNEQFF
17	TRBV5-1	TRBJ1-6	CASSLGQVAESDSPLHF
15	TRBV15	TRBJ2-7	CATSRDPGATYEQYF
13	TRBV12-3/TRBV12-4	TRBJ2-5	CASSRDRQETQYF
14	TRBV27	TRBJ2-7	CASSSGTAPYEQYF
17	TRBV5-6	TRBJ2-7	CASSFRDRGVKVNEQYF
16	TRBV10-3	TRBJ2-3	CAISELGASGTDTQYF
14	TRBV7-2	TRBJ2-5	CASTAQGADETQYF
16	TRBV12-3/TRBV12-4	TRBJ2-4	CASSAAPRTFKNIQYF
15	TRBV5-1	TRBJ2-1	CASSLGDGGYNEQFF
13	TRBV20-1	TRBJ2-7	CSADGERQVEQYF
14	TRBV20-1	TRBJ2-1	CSARNSGRLDEQFF
13	TRBV5-5	TRBJ2-3	CASSFPTGDTQYF
14	TRBV5-1	TRBJ1-1	CASSLGQGGTEAFF
13	TRBV20-1	TRBJ2-7	CSARGAIAYEQYF